This TCR beta chain emerged from a study of T cells and Merkel cell carcinoma outcomes. General study points: In Merkel cell carcinoma, repertoire and T-cell density reportedly predicted outcomes.

The CDR3 runs 13 residues. The germline CDR1 and CDR2 sequences are MNHEY and SMNVEV (reference sequence). Trimming shortened V by 5 bases and J by 4 bases, and 11 bases separated the two germline ends. TCRdb keeps only in-frame clones here, not all; method: immunoSEQ multiplex PCR. The sample includes under 15,000 clones, around 95% of them seen just once. Points on this clone: Its target is unknown.

The receptor's source is a human donor with Merkel cell carcinoma. Sequences were obtained from tumor tissue from Merkel cell carcinoma. The rearrangement links TRBV27 to TRBJ2-5, with D tentatively TRBD1 or TRBD2 (7 bases each). Written as DNA, the CDR3 is TGTGCCAGCAGTCTCAGGGGGGGAGAGACCCAGTACTTC. Translating gives CASSLRGGETQYF.